Described below is a single T cell receptor (beta chain) sequence and its context. What it binds is unknown. This specimen comes from a study of Ad26.COV2.S vaccination and SARS-CoV-2 variants. Trimming cost V 6 bases and J 1 base; bases outside gene matches: 2. Germline assignment: CDR1 SNHLY and CDR2 FYNNEI. The CDR3 extends over 13 amino acids. Study outcomes and limitations: Measurement of non-spike TCR breadth gave similar results in vaccine and placebo recipients.

Treatment noted: approximately 18 received Ad26.COV2.S at low or high dose, single or two shots; roughly 5 received placebo; per-sample allocation not given. Vaccine and placebo recipients were sampled on day 63 after the first injection. TCRdb's table, derived via immunoSEQ multiplex PCR, lists solely in-frame clones and lacks some. This table has 400,000 to 450,000 clones, over 75% appearing once. The chain is built from TRBV2 and TRBJ1-1, with 7 nucleotides matching TRBD1. The sample here was peripheral blood, taken in a trial of Ad26.COV2.S vaccine versus placebo. The sequence was obtained from a person between 18 and 60 years old who received the Ad26.COV2.S COVID-19 vaccine or a placebo. The DNA for the CDR3 is TGTGCCAGCAGACGGACAGGGAACACTGAAGCTTTCTTT. Its protein product is CASRRTGNTEAFF.